This is a list of T cell receptor beta chains from one sample in a study of graft-versus-host responses after intestinal transplantation. Clones were read by immunoSEQ multiplex PCR, and TCRdb kept only the in-frame ones, dropping some. The top ten hold roughly 3.8% of the sample, which has around 16,000 clones, roughly 80% seen once. The source material was ileum tissue, sampled less than 600 days after intestinal transplantation. All receptors come from a human patient who received an intestinal transplant, so some T cells may come from the graft donor. CDR3s include the opening cysteine and the closing phenylalanine or tryptophan. Each record gives: CDR3 length, D gene, clone size, V gene, J gene, CDR3 DNA, CDR3 protein. D genes are given only for firm matches. Size tells how often a clone was seen (once, few, many) or the class of an expanded clone, and some rows leave it out.

>14|-|-|TRBV29-1|TRBJ2-3
TGCAGCGTGGGTGGTGGCTTTAGCACAGATACGCAGTATTTT
CSVGGGFSTDTQYF
>15|TRBD2|-|TRBV5-1|TRBJ2-1
TGCGCCAGCAGCTTGGGGACTAGATTTGTTAATGAGCAGTTCTTC
CASSLGTRFVNEQFF
>14|-|-|TRBV5-6|TRBJ1-3
TGTGCCAGCAGCTCGATTAAGGCTGGAAACACCATATATTTT
CASSSIKAGNTIYF
>15|-|-|TRBV7-2|TRBJ2-5
TGTGCCAGCAGCTTACAAGGGGGGGGTCAAGAGACCCAGTACTTC
CASSLQGGGQETQYF
>16|-|-|TRBV7-8|TRBJ1-6
TGTGCCAGCAGCTCCCGGACCGGGAGTAATAATTCACCCCTCCACTTT
CASSSRTGSNNSPLHF
>14|-|-|TRBV27|TRBJ1-2
TGTGCCAGCACGCTGCGAATGTGGGCGGATGGCTACACCTTC
CASTLRMWADGYTF
>16|TRBD1|-|TRBV5-1|TRBJ2-7
TGCGCCAGCAGCTTGGTGGGGGGACAGGTAAACTACGAGCAGTACTTC
CASSLVGGQVNYEQYF
>14|-|-|TRBV7-8|TRBJ1-2
TGTGCCAGCAGCCCGGACAGTGATAACTATGGCTACACCTTC
CASSPDSDNYGYTF
>16|-|once|TRBV21-1|TRBJ2-3
TGTGCCAGCAGCAAAGGGATTACGCGGGGGGCAGATACGCAGTATTTT
CASSKGITRGADTQYF
>14|-|-|TRBV27|TRBJ2-1
TGTGCCAGCAGGAAAGGACGGCTCTACAATGAGCAGTTCTTC
CASRKGRLYNEQFF
>16|-|once|TRBV21-1|TRBJ2-7
TGTGCCAGCAGTACAATGGTAGTACACGTGTTAGACGAGCAGTACTTC
CASSTMVVHVLDEQYF
>14|-|-|TRBV6-1|TRBJ1-6
TGTGCCAGCAGAGGACTGCCGTTTAATTCACCCCTCCACTTT
CASRGLPFNSPLHF
>14|-|once|TRBV29-1|TRBJ2-1
TGCAGCGTTGACCCAGGAATCAATTACAATGAGCAGTTCTTC
CSVDPGINYNEQFF
>13|-|-|TRBV2|TRBJ2-7
TGTGCCAGCAGTGCAGGCGGCTTAACTGAGCAGTACTTC
CASSAGGLTEQYF
>11|-|-|TRBV7-3|TRBJ2-1
TGTGCCAGCAGCTTAGGGAGTGAGCAGTTCTTC
CASSLGSEQFF
>18|TRBD2|-|TRBV6-4|TRBJ2-7
TGTGCCAGACAACAGACTAGCGGGGGTTATGGGGCCTCCTACGAGCAGTACTTC
CARQQTSGGYGASYEQYF
>16|-|few|TRBV15|TRBJ1-5
TGTGCCACCAGCAGAGAATGGGGGAGGCCTAATCAGCCCCAGCATTTT
CATSREWGRPNQPQHF
>15|TRBD1|-|TRBV5-1|TRBJ2-6
TGCGCCAGCAGGGGACAGTCCCCTGGGGCCAACGTCCTGACTTTC
CASRGQSPGANVLTF
>15|TRBD2|-|TRBV29-1|TRBJ2-5
TGCAGCGTTTCCTCCGGGACTAGCGGTCAAGAGACCCAGTACTTC
CSVSSGTSGQETQYF
>14|TRBD1|once|TRBV7-9|TRBJ1-1
TGTGCCAGCAGCCGGACAGGGAAAAACACTGAAGCTTTCTTT
CASSRTGKNTEAFF
>12|-|-|TRBV5-4|TRBJ2-5
TGTGCCAGCAGCTTGGAGGGTAGGCAGCAGTACTTC
CASSLEGRQQYF
>15|-|few|TRBV18|TRBJ1-3
TGTGCCAGCTCACCAAATTACGGGGTTGGAAACACCATATATTTT
CASSPNYGVGNTIYF
>16|TRBD2|-|TRBV27|TRBJ2-1
TGTGCCAGCAGGGGGGGTCTGGCGGGGGGTTACAATGAGCAGTTCTTC
CASRGGLAGGYNEQFF
>14|TRBD2|-|TRBV10-3|TRBJ2-5
TGTGCCATCAGTGGGAGCGGGGGCCAAGAGACCCAGTACTTC
CAISGSGGQETQYF
>14|-|-|TRBV4-1|TRBJ1-2
TGCGCCAGCAGCCAGAGGGGGTCTAACTATGGCTACACCTTC
CASSQRGSNYGYTF
>14|-|-|TRBV9|TRBJ2-1
TGTGCCAGCAGCGTATCGGGGGTCCACGATGAGCAGTTCTTC
CASSVSGVHDEQFF
>15|TRBD1|-|TRBV11-2|TRBJ2-1
TGTGCCAGCAGCCGTGACAGGGTGAGCGTCAATGAGCAGTTCTTC
CASSRDRVSVNEQFF
>14|-|-|TRBV4-2|TRBJ1-6
TGTGCCAGCAGCCAAGATCGAGACAGATCACCCCTCCACTTT
CASSQDRDRSPLHF
>13|-|once|TRBV19|TRBJ1-2
TGTGCCAGTAGTATAGAGGGAGTCTATGGCTACACCTTC
CASSIEGVYGYTF
>18|TRBD2|-|TRBV4-1|TRBJ2-1
TGCGCCAGCAGCCAACTGGCTAGCGGGGGGATCTTATACAATGAGCAGTTCTTC
CASSQLASGGILYNEQFF
>13|TRBD1|once|TRBV7-9|TRBJ1-1
TGTGCCAGCAGCTTCAGCTCCGGGACAGGGGCTTTCTTT
CASSFSSGTGAFF
>16|-|-|TRBV13|TRBJ2-7
TGTGCCAGCAGCTTTCCTAGAGGGCAGGCCTCCTACGAGCAGTACTTC
CASSFPRGQASYEQYF